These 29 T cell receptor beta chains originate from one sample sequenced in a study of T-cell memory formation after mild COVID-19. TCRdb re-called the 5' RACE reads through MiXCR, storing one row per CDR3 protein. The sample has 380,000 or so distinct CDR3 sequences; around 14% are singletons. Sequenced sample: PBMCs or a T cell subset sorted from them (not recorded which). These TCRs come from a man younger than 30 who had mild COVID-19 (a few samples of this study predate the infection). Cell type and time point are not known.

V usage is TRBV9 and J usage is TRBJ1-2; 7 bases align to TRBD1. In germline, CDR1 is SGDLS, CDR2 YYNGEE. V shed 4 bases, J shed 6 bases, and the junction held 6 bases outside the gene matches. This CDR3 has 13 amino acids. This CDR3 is CASSQGQFNGYTF. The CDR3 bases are TGTGCCAGCAGCCAGGGACAGTTTAATGGCTACACCTTC.

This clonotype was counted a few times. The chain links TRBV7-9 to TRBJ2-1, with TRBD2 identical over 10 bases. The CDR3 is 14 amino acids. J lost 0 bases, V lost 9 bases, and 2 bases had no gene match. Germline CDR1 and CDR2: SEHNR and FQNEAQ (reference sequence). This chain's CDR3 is CASLAGASYNEQFF. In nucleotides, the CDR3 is TGTGCCAGTCTAGCGGGGGCCTCCTACAATGAGCAGTTCTTC.

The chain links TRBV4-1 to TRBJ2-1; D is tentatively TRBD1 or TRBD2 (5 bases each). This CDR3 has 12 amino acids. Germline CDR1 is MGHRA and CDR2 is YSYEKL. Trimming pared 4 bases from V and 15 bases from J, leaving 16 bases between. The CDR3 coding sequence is TGCGCCAGCAGCCCCGGGACCGCCAAACGGTTCTTC. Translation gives CASSPGTAKRFF.

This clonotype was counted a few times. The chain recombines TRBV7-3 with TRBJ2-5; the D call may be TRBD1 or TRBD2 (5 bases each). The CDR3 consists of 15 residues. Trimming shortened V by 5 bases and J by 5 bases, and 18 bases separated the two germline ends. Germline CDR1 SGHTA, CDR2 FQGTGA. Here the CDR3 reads CASSVGVAGGETQYF. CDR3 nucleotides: TGTGCCAGCAGCGTAGGGGTGGCGGGCGGGGAGACCCAGTACTTC.

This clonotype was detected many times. CDR3 in DNA: TGTGCCAGCAGTTTAATACATTTGGGGACTGAAGCTTTCTTT. This codes for CASSLIHLGTEAFF. The chain combines TRBV12-3 or TRBV12-4 with TRBJ1-1; D not resolved. V dropped 2 bases and J dropped 5 bases, with 12 bases sitting between them. CDR3 length: 14 residues.

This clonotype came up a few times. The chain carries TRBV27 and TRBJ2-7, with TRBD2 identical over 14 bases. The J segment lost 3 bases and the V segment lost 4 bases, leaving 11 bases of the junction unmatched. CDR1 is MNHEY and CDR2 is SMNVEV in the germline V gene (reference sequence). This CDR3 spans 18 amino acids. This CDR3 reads CASSSEYGLAGGLYEQYF. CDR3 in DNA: TGTGCCAGCAGTTCAGAGTATGGACTAGCGGGGGGCCTCTACGAGCAGTACTTC.

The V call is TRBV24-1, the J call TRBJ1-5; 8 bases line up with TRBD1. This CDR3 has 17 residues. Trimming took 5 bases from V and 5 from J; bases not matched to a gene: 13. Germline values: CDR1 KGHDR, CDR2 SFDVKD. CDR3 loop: CATSGPPGQGFDQPQHF. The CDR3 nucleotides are TGTGCCACCAGTGGCCCGCCAGGACAGGGTTTCGATCAGCCCCAGCATTTT.

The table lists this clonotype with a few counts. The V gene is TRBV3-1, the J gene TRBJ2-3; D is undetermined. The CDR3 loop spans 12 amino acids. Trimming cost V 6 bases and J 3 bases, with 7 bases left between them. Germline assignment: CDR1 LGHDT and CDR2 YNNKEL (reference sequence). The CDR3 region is CASSQNTDTQYF. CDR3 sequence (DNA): TGTGCCAGCAGTCAAAATACAGATACGCAGTATTTT.

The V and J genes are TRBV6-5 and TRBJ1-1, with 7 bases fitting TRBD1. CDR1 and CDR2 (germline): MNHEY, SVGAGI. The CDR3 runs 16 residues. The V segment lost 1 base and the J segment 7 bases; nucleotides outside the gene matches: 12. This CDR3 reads CASSYLGQDWGVEAFF. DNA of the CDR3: TGTGCCAGCAGTTACTTAGGACAGGATTGGGGGGTTGAAGCTTTCTTT.

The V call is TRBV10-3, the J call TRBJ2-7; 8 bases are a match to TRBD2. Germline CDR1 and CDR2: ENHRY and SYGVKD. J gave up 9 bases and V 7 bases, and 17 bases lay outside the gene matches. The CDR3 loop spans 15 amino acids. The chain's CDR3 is CAITGGASPNTGQYF. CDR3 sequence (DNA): TGTGCCATCACCGGGGGGGCGAGTCCTAATACGGGGCAGTACTTC.

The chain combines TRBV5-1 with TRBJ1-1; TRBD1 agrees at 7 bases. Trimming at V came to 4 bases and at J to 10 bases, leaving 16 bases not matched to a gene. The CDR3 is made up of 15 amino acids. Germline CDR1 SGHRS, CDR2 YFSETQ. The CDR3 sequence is CASSDAGTAGVGAFF. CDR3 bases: TGCGCCAGCAGCGACGCCGGGACAGCGGGCGTTGGAGCTTTCTTT. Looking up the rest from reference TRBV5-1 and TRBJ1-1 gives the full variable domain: KAGVTQTPRYLIKTRGQQVTLSCSPISGHRSVSWYQQTPGQGLQFLFEYFSETQRNKGNFPGRFSGRQFSNSRSEMNVSTLELGDSALYLCASSDAGTAGVGAFFGQGTRLTVV.

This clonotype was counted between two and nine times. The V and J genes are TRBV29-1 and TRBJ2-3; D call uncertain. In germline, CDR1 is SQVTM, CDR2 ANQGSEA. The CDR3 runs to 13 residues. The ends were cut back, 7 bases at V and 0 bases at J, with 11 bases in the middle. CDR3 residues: CSAQATSTDTQYF. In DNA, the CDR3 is TGCAGCGCGCAGGCGACTAGCACAGATACGCAGTATTTT.

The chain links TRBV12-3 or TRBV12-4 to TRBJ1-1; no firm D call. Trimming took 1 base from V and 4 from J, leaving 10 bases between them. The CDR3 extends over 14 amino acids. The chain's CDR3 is CASSLEAASTEAFF. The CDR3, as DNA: TGTGCCAGCAGTTTAGAAGCAGCCAGCACTGAAGCTTTCTTT.

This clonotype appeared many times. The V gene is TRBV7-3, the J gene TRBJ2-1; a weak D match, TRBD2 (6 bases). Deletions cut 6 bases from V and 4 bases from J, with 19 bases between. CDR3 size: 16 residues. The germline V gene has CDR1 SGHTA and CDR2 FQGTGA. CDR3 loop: CASSPTPGLTYNEQFF. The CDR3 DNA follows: TGTGCCAGCAGTCCCACACCGGGACTGACGTACAATGAGCAGTTCTTC.

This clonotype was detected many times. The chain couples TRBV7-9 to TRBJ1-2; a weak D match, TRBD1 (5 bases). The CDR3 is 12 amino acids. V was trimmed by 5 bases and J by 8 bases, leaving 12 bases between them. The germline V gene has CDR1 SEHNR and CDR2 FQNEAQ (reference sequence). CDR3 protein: CASSPRQRGYTF. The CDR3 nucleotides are TGTGCCAGCAGCCCCCGACAGAGAGGCTACACCTTC.

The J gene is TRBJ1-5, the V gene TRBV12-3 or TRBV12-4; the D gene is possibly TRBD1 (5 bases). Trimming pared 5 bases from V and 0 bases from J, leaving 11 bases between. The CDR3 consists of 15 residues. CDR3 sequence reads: CASSPTVHSNQPQHF. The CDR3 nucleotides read TGTGCCAGCAGTCCGACAGTCCATAGCAATCAGCCCCAGCATTTT.

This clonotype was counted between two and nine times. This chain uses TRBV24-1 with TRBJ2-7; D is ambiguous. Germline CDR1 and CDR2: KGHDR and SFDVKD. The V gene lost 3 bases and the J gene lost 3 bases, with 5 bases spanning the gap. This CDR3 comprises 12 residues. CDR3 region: CATSDGDYEQYF. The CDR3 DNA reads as TGTGCCACCAGTGATGGGGACTACGAGCAGTACTTC.

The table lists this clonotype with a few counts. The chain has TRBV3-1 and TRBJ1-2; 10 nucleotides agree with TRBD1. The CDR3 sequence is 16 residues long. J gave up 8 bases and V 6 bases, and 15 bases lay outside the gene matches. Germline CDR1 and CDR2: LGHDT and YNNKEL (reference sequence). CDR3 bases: TGTGCCAGCAGAGACAGGGGGCGGTCTACATCGCGAGGCTACACCTTC. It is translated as CASRDRGRSTSRGYTF.

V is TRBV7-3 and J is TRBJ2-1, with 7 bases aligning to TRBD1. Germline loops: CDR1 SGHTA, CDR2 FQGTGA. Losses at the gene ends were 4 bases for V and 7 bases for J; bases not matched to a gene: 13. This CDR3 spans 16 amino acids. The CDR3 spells CASSSYVTGFGNEQFF. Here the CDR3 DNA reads TGTGCCAGCAGCTCTTACGTGACAGGGTTCGGGAATGAGCAGTTCTTC. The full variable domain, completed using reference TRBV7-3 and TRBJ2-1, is GAGVSQTPSNKVTEKGKYVELRCDPISGHTALYWYRQSLGQGPEFLIYFQGTGAADDSGLPNDRFFAVRPEGSVSTLKIQRTERGDSAVYLCASSSYVTGFGNEQFFGPGTRLTVL.

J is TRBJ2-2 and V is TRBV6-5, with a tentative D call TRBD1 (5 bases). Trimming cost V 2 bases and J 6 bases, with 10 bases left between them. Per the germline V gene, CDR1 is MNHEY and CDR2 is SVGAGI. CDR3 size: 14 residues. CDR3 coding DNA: TGTGCCAGCAGTTACGTACAGGACGCCGGGGAGCTGTTTTTT. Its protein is CASSYVQDAGELFF.

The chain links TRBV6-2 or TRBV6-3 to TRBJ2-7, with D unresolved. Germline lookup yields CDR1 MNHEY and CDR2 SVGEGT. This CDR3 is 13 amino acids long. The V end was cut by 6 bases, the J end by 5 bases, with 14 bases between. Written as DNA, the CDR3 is TGTGCCAGCAGATTACGGGTAGCCCACGAGCAGTACTTC. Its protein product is CASRLRVAHEQYF.

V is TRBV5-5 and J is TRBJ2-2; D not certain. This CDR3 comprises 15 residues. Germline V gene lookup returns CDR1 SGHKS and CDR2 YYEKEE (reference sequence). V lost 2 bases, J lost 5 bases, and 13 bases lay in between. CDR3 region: CASSLWGSETGELFF. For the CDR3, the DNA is TGTGCCAGCAGCTTATGGGGTTCAGAAACCGGGGAGCTGTTTTTT.

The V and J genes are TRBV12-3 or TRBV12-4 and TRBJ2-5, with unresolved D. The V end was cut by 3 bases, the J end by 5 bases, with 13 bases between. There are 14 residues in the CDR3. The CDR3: CASSFGVLEETQYF. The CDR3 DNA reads TGTGCCAGCAGTTTTGGGGTTTTAGAGGAGACCCAGTACTTC.

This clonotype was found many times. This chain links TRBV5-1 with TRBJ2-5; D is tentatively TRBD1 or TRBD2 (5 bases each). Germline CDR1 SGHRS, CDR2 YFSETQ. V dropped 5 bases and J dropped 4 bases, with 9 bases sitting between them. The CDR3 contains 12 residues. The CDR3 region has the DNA TGCGCCAGCAGTCGGGACGCAGAGACCCAGTACTTC. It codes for CASSRDAETQYF.

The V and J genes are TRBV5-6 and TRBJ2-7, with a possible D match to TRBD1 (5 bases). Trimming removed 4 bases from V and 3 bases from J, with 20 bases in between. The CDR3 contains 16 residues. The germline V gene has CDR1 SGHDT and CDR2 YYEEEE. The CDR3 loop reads CASSRSGWGTGYEQYF. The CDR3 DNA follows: TGTGCCAGCAGCCGATCAGGGTGGGGTACCGGCTACGAGCAGTACTTC.

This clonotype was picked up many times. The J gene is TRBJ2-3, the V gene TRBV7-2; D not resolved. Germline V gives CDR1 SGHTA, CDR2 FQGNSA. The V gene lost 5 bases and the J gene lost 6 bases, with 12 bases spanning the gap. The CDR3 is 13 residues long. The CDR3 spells CASSRFDQDTQYF. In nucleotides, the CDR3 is TGTGCCAGCAGCCGCTTTGACCAGGATACGCAGTATTTT.

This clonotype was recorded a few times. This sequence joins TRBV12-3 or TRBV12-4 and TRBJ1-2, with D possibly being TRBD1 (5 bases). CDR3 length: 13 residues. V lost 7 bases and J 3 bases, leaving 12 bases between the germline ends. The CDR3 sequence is CASNPGTHYGYTF. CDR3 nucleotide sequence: TGTGCCAGCAACCCCGGGACCCACTATGGCTACACCTTC.

CDR3 nucleotides: TGTGCCAGCAGTTATGGTAGGGACAGGGGAGCTTTCTTT. Its protein product is CASSYGRDRGAFF. The V gene is TRBV6-5, the J gene TRBJ1-1, with TRBD1 matching 10 bases. V was clipped by 3 bases and J by 10 bases; unmatched bases: 5. This CDR3 comprises 13 residues. Germline loops: CDR1 MNHEY, CDR2 SVGAGI.

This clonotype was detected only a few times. CDR3 nucleotide sequence: TGCAGTGCTATAGACCCAAGGAATGAAAAACTGTTTTTT. Its protein is CSAIDPRNEKLFF. This chain links TRBV20-1 with TRBJ1-4, with D uncertain. The CDR3 sequence is 13 residues long. The germline V and J ends were trimmed by 4 bases and 5 bases, with 11 bases remaining between them. The germline CDR1 and CDR2 sequences are DFQATT and SNEGSKA (reference sequence).